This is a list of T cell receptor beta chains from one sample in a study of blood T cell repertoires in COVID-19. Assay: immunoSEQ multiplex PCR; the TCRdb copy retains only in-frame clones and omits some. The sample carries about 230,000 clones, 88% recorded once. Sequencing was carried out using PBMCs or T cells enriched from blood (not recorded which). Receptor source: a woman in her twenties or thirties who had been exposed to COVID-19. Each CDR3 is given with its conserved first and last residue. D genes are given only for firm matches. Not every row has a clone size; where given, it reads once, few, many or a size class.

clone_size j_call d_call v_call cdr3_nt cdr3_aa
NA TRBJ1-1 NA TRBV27 TGTGCCAGCAGTCCCCGTAGAGAGAGGAATAGTGAAGCTTTCTTT CASSPRRERNSEAFF
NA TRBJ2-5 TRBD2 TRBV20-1 TGCAGTGCTAGTCCTCCCAGCGGGAGGGGAATCCGGACCCAGTACTTC CSASPPSGRGIRTQYF
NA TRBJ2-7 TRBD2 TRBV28 TGTGCCAGCAGCAGACAAGCGGGAGGGCCCTACGAGCAGTACTTC CASSRQAGGPYEQYF
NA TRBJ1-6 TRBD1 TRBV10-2 TGCGCCAGCAGTGAGAGGGGGCTGGATTCACCCCTCCACTTT CASSERGLDSPLHF
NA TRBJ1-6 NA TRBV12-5 TGTGCTAGTGGTAACAGCCTGGGGCTCAATTCACCCCTCCACTTT CASGNSLGLNSPLHF
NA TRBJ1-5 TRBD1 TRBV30 TGTGCCTGGAGCGCAGACAGGGTCTTTCCGGGCAATCAGCCCCAGCATTTT CAWSADRVFPGNQPQHF
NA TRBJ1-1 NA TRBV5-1 TGCGCCAGCAGCTTGGATTCCCAGGGATCCACTGAAGCTTTCTTT CASSLDSQGSTEAFF
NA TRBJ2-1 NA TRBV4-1 TGCGCCAGCAGCCAAGAGGGTCTAGCGAACTACAATGAGCAGTTCTTC CASSQEGLANYNEQFF
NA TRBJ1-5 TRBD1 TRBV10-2 TGCGCCAGCAGTGAGTCCTCCGGGACAGCGGTAAATCAGCCCCAGCATTTT CASSESSGTAVNQPQHF
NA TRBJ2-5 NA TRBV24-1 TGTGCCACCAGTGACTGGGACACGGGAAGTGTAAAGTTCCTGGGGAGGGCCCAGTACTTC CATSDWDTGSVKFLGRAQYF
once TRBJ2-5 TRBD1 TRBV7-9 TGTGCCAGCAGCTATGTCTCAGGGGGCGCCGAGACCCAGTACTTC CASSYVSGGAETQYF
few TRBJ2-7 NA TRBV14 TGTGCCAGCAGCCAAGACAGGGTGTGGAGCGAGCAGTACTTC CASSQDRVWSEQYF
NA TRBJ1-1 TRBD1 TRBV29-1 TGCAGCGTTGAACGGGACAGGGTGGAAGCTTTCTTT CSVERDRVEAFF
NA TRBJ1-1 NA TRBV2 TGTGCCAGCACCCCGGGGAGTTGGACTGAAGCTTTCTTT CASTPGSWTEAFF
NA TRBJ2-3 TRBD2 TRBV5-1 TGCGCCAGCAGCTTTCGCACTAGCGGATCAACAGATACGCAGTATTTT CASSFRTSGSTDTQYF
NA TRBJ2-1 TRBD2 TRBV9 TGTGCCAGCAGCCCCACTAGCGGGAGGGGCAATGAGCAGTTCTTC CASSPTSGRGNEQFF
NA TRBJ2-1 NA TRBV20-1 TGCAGTGCTCCGGGGGTCAATGAGCAGTTCTTC CSAPGVNEQFF
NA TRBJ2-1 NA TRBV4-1 TGCGCCAGCAGCCAACGGGGTGATGAGCAGTTCTTC CASSQRGDEQFF
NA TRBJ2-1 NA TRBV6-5 TGTGCCAGCAGTCTGGGACTGCGAGGCGAGCAGTTCTTC CASSLGLRGEQFF
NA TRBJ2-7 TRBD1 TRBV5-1 TGCGCCAGCAGCTCCGGGACAGGCCTAAAGAACGAGCAGTACTTC CASSSGTGLKNEQYF
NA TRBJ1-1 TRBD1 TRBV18 TGTGCCAGCTCACCACCGATAGGACAGGGTACCACTGAAGCTTTCTTT CASSPPIGQGTTEAFF
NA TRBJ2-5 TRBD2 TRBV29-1 TGCAGCGTCCAGAGGGGCAGCGGGGGAGAGACCCAGTACTTC CSVQRGSGGETQYF
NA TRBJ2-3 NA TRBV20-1 TGCAGTGCTAGAGATTATTATACGCAGTATTTT CSARDYYTQYF